This T cell receptor beta chain was captured in a study of T cell responses to AZD1222 COVID-19 vaccine. Germline lookup yields CDR1 SGHTA and CDR2 FQGNSA. The CDR3 loop spans 16 amino acids. Trimming stripped 2 bases from V and 0 bases from J, with 12 bases between. This clone was detected only once. Generated by immunoSEQ multiplex PCR, the TCRdb table keeps only in-frame clones and is missing some. The sample comprises 90,000 to 100,000 clones, around nine tenths of which are singletons, and over 6.5% rests with the top ten. The receptor was derived from an adult in good health. V gene TRBV7-2 combines with J gene TRBJ2-3; possible D gene TRBD2, 5 bases. The sequencing used peripheral blood, collected on day 0 of AZD1222 vaccination. CDR3 sequence (DNA): TGTGCCAGCAGCTTAAGGCGGGCGCCTAGCACAGATACGCAGTATTTT. It translates to CASSLRRAPSTDTQYF.